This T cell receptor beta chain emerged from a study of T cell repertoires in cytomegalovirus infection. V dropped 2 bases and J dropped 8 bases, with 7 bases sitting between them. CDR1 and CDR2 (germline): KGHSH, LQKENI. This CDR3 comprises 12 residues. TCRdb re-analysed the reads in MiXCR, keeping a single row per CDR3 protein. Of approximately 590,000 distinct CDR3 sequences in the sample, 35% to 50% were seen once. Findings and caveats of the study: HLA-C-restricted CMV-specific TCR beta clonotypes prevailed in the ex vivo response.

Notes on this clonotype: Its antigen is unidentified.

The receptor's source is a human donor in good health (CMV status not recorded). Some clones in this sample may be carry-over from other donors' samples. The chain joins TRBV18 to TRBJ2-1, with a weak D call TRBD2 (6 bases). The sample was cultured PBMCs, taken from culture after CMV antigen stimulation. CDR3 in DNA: TGTGCCAGCTCACCAGGGGAGGATGAGCAGTTCTTC. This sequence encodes CASSPGEDEQFF.